The 29 T cell receptor beta chains listed next were all sequenced from one sample in a study of T cells after yellow fever vaccination. TCRdb passed the 5' RACE reads through MiXCR, listing each CDR3 protein once. The sample yields some 300,000 distinct CDR3 sequences, 7.5% to 9.5% seen once. The source material was CD4+ T cells sorted from PBMCs, sampled 5 days after the yellow fever booster vaccination. The source is a man younger than 30 who received the YFV17D yellow fever vaccine.

The CDR3 region has the DNA TGTGCCAGCAGGTTAACCGGGGGTAGCGAAAACATTCAGTACTTC. It specifies CASRLTGGSENIQYF. This chain connects TRBV7-2 to TRBJ2-4; D perhaps matches TRBD2 (6 bases). V was cut by 6 bases and J by 5 bases, with 17 bases left in between. CDR1 and CDR2 from the germline V gene are SGHTA and FQGNSA. The CDR3 has 15 residues. The full variable domain, in which reference TRBV7-2 and TRBJ2-4 provide the parts outside the CDR3, is GAGVSQSPSNKVTEKGKDVELRCDPISGHTALYWYRQSLGQGLEFLIYFQGNSAPDKSGLPSDRFSAERTGGSVSTLTIQRTQQEDSAVYLCASRLTGGSENIQYFGAGTRLSVL.

This clonotype was counted a few times. The J gene is TRBJ2-3, the V gene TRBV25-1; D might be TRBD2 (7 bases). Looked up from germline, CDR1 is MGHDK and CDR2 is SYGVNS. The length of the CDR3 is 14 residues. V gave up 7 bases and J gave up 0 bases, with 11 bases separating them. In DNA form, the CDR3 reads TGTGCCAGCAAGGGGGGGGCAAGCACAGATACGCAGTATTTT. Amino acids: CASKGGASTDTQYF.

V is TRBV4-1 and J is TRBJ2-3; D remains ambiguous. Per germline, CDR1 MGHRA and CDR2 YSYEKL. The CDR3 sequence is 14 residues long. The ends were cut back, 4 bases at V and 3 bases at J, with 11 bases in the middle. The CDR3 DNA follows: TGCGCCAGCAGCCCCCGGGCCCCAACAGATACGCAGTATTTT. It translates to CASSPRAPTDTQYF.

V gene TRBV6-2 or TRBV6-3 combines with J gene TRBJ1-5, with D possibly TRBD1 on 5 matching bases. This CDR3 has 15 residues. Deletions cut 3 bases from V and 2 bases from J, with 11 bases between. CDR1 MNHEY and CDR2 SVGEGT come from the germline V gene. In DNA, the CDR3 is TGTGCCAGCAGTTATGGGGGGTCCGGCAATCAGCCCCAGCATTTT. Encoded protein: CASSYGGSGNQPQHF.

This clonotype was seen at least ten times. The DNA of the CDR3 is TGTGCCAGCACCGAAGACAGCCTGAACACTGAAGCTTTCTTT. Protein sequence: CASTEDSLNTEAFF. The chain couples TRBV2 to TRBJ1-1; D is possibly TRBD1 (5 bases). From germline, CDR1 is SNHLY and CDR2 FYNNEI. Trimming left V 7 bases short and J 0 bases short, with 12 bases between. The CDR3 extends over 14 amino acids.

On this clonotype: At one boundary the junction diverges from the germline segment, which might be a read error. The CDR3 region has the DNA TGTGCCAGCAGGTTAGGGGGCGGGAGCAGGCAGTTCTTC. Residues: CASRLGGGSRQFF. V usage is TRBV7-2 and J usage is TRBJ2-1; TRBD1 or TRBD2 may be the D gene (7 bases each). Germline values: CDR1 SGHTA, CDR2 FQGNSA. The CDR3 has 13 amino acids.

The chain has TRBV9 and TRBJ1-1, with TRBD1 as a possible D gene (6 bases). The germline CDR1 and CDR2 sequences are SGDLS and YYNGEE. The CDR3 length is 14 residues. Trimming pared 5 bases from V and 2 bases from J, leaving 13 bases between. CDR3 in amino acids: CASRRGQSNTEAFF. In DNA, the CDR3 is TGTGCCAGCAGAAGAGGACAGAGTAACACTGAAGCTTTCTTT.

This chain connects TRBV3-1 to TRBJ2-1, with 7 bases matching TRBD2. The CDR3 covers 15 residues. Germline trimming cut 0 bases from V and 2 bases from J; bases unmatched to any gene: 1. The V gene's germline CDR1 is LGHDT and CDR2 YNNKEL (reference sequence). CDR3 DNA sequence: TGTGCCAGCAGCCAAGATGGGGGGGCCTACAATGAGCAGTTCTTC. The encoded protein is CASSQDGGAYNEQFF.

A few counts support this clonotype. In DNA, the CDR3 is TGTGCCAGCAGCTCAACAGGGGGCGCGGTGTACGAGCAGTACTTC. This translates into CASSSTGGAVYEQYF. The chain couples TRBV7-9 to TRBJ2-7; 9 bases agree with TRBD1. Germline V gene lookup returns CDR1 SEHNR and CDR2 FQNEAQ (reference sequence). The trim removed 4 bases at V and 4 bases at J, leaving 8 bases unmatched. The CDR3 extends over 15 amino acids.

This clonotype has at least ten counts. The chain uses TRBV29-1 and TRBJ1-2, with 9 bases that match TRBD1. This CDR3 has 14 amino acids. After removal of 5 bases from V and 6 bases from J, the junction contained 10 bases not matched to a gene. From germline, CDR1 is SQVTM and CDR2 ANQGSEA. The CDR3 DNA reads as TGCAGCGTTCGACGGGACAGGGAATATGATGGCTACACCTTC. It translates to CSVRRDREYDGYTF.

The rearrangement joins TRBV27 to TRBJ2-5; the match to TRBD1 covers 9 bases. The length of the CDR3 is 14 residues. Germline CDR1 reads MNHEY; CDR2 reads SMNVEV (reference sequence). V shed 6 bases, J shed 5 bases, and the junction held 7 bases outside the gene matches. As DNA, the CDR3 is TGTGCCAGCAGCCTACAGGGGGCGGACGAGACCCAGTACTTC. As protein: CASSLQGADETQYF.

This clonotype was seen a handful of times. The chain has TRBV9 and TRBJ1-2; 11 nucleotides align to TRBD1. Germline assignment: CDR1 SGDLS and CDR2 YYNGEE. The CDR3 length is 18 residues. The junction had 8 bases not matched to a gene; V was cut back by 0 bases and J by 1 base. CDR3 sequence reads: CASSVAPGQGASNYGYTF. Written as DNA, the CDR3 is TGTGCCAGCAGCGTAGCTCCAGGACAGGGGGCTAGTAACTATGGCTACACCTTC.

The genes are TRBV5-4 and TRBJ2-5; D is unclear. The V gene lost 1 base and the J gene lost 9 bases, with 10 bases spanning the gap. The germline gives CDR1 SGHNT, CDR2 YYREEE (reference sequence). CDR3 length: 12 residues. Here the CDR3 reads CASSLNYPPQYF. CDR3 sequence (DNA): TGTGCCAGCAGCTTGAATTACCCTCCCCAGTACTTC.

This clonotype has just a few counts. The chain uses TRBV12-3 or TRBV12-4 and TRBJ2-3, with TRBD2 identical over 7 bases. The CDR3 sequence is 15 residues long. J lost 8 bases, V lost 0 bases, and 8 bases had no gene match. The DNA for the CDR3 is TGTGCCAGCAGTTTAGCGGGGGGGATGGGTGGTACGCAGTATTTT. Residues: CASSLAGGMGGTQYF.

This clonotype turned up a few times. The rearrangement uses TRBV30 and TRBJ1-1; 7 bases are a match to TRBD1. V dropped 4 bases and J dropped 6; count of bases not matched to a gene: 11. The CDR3 is made up of 14 amino acids. The germline gives CDR1 GTSNPN, CDR2 SVGIG (reference sequence). The CDR3 region has the DNA TGTGCCTGGACCGACAGGGTACGGAGCCCTGAAGCTTTCTTT. Protein: CAWTDRVRSPEAFF.

This clonotype was seen ten or more times. The rearrangement joins TRBV28 to TRBJ2-5; 8 bases match TRBD2. The junction had 7 bases not matched to a gene; V was cut back by 1 base and J by 9 bases. The CDR3 is 14 amino acids. CDR1 and CDR2 from the germline V gene are MDHEN and SYDVKM. DNA of the CDR3: TGTGCCAGCAGTTTATATAGCGGGGCAGGGGCCCAGTACTTC. Translation: CASSLYSGAGAQYF.

Only a few counts were recorded for this clonotype. This chain connects TRBV5-1 to TRBJ2-6, with a tentative D call TRBD1 (5 bases). This CDR3 is 15 amino acids long. Germline CDR1 and CDR2: SGHRS and YFSETQ. V was shortened by 3 bases and J by 4 bases, with 11 bases between the two germline ends. The CDR3 DNA reads as TGCGCCAGCAGCTCCGAAGGGGTCGGGGCCAACGTCCTGACTTTC. Translated, it gives CASSSEGVGANVLTF.

This clonotype was observed many times. This chain uses TRBV5-1 with TRBJ1-1; D unresolved. Trimming cost V 3 bases and J 3 bases, with 9 bases left between them. The CDR3 has 13 amino acids. Germline lookup yields CDR1 SGHRS and CDR2 YFSETQ. CDR3 bases: TGCGCCAGCAGCTCCCCCGGGGACACTGAAGCTTTCTTT. Translating gives CASSSPGDTEAFF.

A few counts support this clonotype. This chain links TRBV5-1 with TRBJ1-6; tentatively, D is TRBD1 (6 bases). The CDR3 extends over 14 amino acids. Trimming removed 4 bases from V and 7 bases from J, with 12 bases in between. CDR1 is SGHRS, CDR2 YFSETQ, per germline. The CDR3 nucleotides are TGCGCCAGCAGCCCAGACAGGTCAAATTCACCCCTCCACTTT. It translates to CASSPDRSNSPLHF.

This clonotype was seen a handful of times. The CDR3 DNA reads as TGCAGTGCTACGGGGAGTTATAATTCACCCCTCCACTTT. This codes for CSATGSYNSPLHF. V usage is TRBV20-1 and J usage is TRBJ1-6; no firm D call. The CDR3 length is 13 residues. Germline V gene lookup returns CDR1 DFQATT and CDR2 SNEGSKA (reference sequence). The V gene lost 4 bases and the J gene lost 4 bases, with 8 bases spanning the gap.

This clonotype has only a few counts. CDR3 DNA sequence: TGCGCCAGCAGCTTGAGACAGGGGGCTCTCATGGTGGCGCAGTATTTT. Translated: CASSLRQGALMVAQYF. The chain combines TRBV5-1 with TRBJ2-3; 10 bases agree with TRBD1. There are 16 residues in the CDR3. CDR1 is SGHRS, CDR2 YFSETQ, per germline. The ends lost 1 base at V and 10 bases at J; junction bases unmatched: 12. Supplemented by reference TRBV5-1 and TRBJ2-3, the full variable domain reads KAGVTQTPRYLIKTRGQQVTLSCSPISGHRSVSWYQQTPGQGLQFLFEYFSETQRNKGNFPGRFSGRQFSNSRSEMNVSTLELGDSALYLCASSLRQGALMVAQYFGPGTRLTVL.

Only a few counts were recorded for this clonotype. This chain links TRBV5-4 with TRBJ2-7, with 10 nucleotides matching TRBD2. CDR1 and CDR2 (germline): SGHNT, YYREEE (reference sequence). J lost 7 bases, V lost 1 base, and 5 bases had no gene match. CDR3 length: 14 amino acids. The CDR3 region is CASSLSGGVDEQYF. CDR3 nucleotide sequence: TGTGCCAGCAGCTTGAGCGGGGGGGTTGATGAGCAGTACTTC.

This chain uses TRBV12-5 with TRBJ2-5, with D hard to call. Trimming stripped 5 bases from V and 6 bases from J, with 10 bases between. This CDR3 is 12 amino acids long. Germline lookup yields CDR1 LGHNT and CDR2 FRNRAP. The chain's CDR3 is CASGPQPQTQYF. Here the CDR3 DNA reads TGTGCTAGTGGTCCACAACCACAGACCCAGTACTTC.

This chain connects TRBV6-6 to TRBJ2-2; D might be TRBD1 (5 bases). V was clipped by 7 bases and J by 6 bases, with 12 bases between them. The germline V gene has CDR1 MNHNY and CDR2 SVGAGI (reference sequence). The CDR3 spans 13 residues. This chain's CDR3 is CASTGRVPGELFF. The CDR3 region has the DNA TGTGCCAGCACCGGCAGGGTTCCCGGGGAGCTGTTTTTT.

This clonotype was seen only a few times. The V and J genes are TRBV6-5 and TRBJ2-7; D call uncertain. The CDR3 length is 11 residues. Per germline, CDR1 MNHEY and CDR2 SVGAGI. The ends were cut back, 5 bases at V and 7 bases at J, with 9 bases in the middle. The CDR3 DNA reads as TGTGCCAGCAGTCGAACTGGGGAGCAGTACTTC. It yields the protein CASSRTGEQYF.

This clonotype was detected a few times. V gene TRBV5-1 combines with J gene TRBJ2-5, with D possibly TRBD2 on 5 matching bases. V shed 4 bases and J shed 4 bases, with 20 bases lying between them. The germline V gene has CDR1 SGHRS and CDR2 YFSETQ. CDR3 length: 16 amino acids. The CDR3 DNA reads as TGCGCCAGCAGCCCGGCTAGCACCGGCTGGGGAGAGACCCAGTACTTC. Translation: CASSPASTGWGETQYF.

The chain uses TRBV11-2 and TRBJ2-1; D is perhaps TRBD1 (5 bases). CDR3 length equals 18 residues. V lost 4 bases to trimming and J lost 0 bases, with 19 bases between them. Germline V gene sequence: CDR1 SGHAT, CDR2 FQNNGV. CDR3 nucleotides: TGTGCCAGCAGCTCGAGACCGACAGCATCCAGCTCCTACAATGAGCAGTTCTTC. As protein: CASSSRPTASSSYNEQFF. Full variable domain (remainder filled in from reference TRBV11-2 and TRBJ2-1): EAGVAQSPRYKIIEKRQSVAFWCNPISGHATLYWYQQILGQGPKLLIQFQNNGVVDDSQLPKDRFSAERLKGVDSTLKIQPAKLEDSAVYLCASSSRPTASSSYNEQFFGPGTRLTVL.

This clonotype has at least ten counts. The V call is TRBV29-1, the J call TRBJ2-1; TRBD1 is a possible D gene (6 bases). Germline-derived CDR1 and CDR2 are SQVTM and ANQGSEA. The CDR3 sequence is 13 residues long. V gave up 6 bases and J gave up 4 bases, with 13 bases separating them. The CDR3 coding sequence is TGCAGCGTCCCCGACAGGTCTTACAATGAGCAGTTCTTC. Translation gives CSVPDRSYNEQFF.

This clonotype was seen more than once but under ten times. The chain employs TRBV7-2 and TRBJ1-2, with a tentative D call TRBD1 (6 bases). Looked up from germline, CDR1 is SGHTA and CDR2 is FQGNSA. The CDR3 consists of 15 residues. Between the trimmed V and J ends, which lost 1 base and 2 bases, there was a span of 11 bases. The CDR3 bases are TGTGCCAGCAGCTTAGTTTCACAGGGAAACTATGGCTACACCTTC. As protein: CASSLVSQGNYGYTF.